Below, 8 T cell receptor beta chains from the same sample are listed, as sequenced in a study of blood T cell repertoires in COVID-19. TCRdb's table, derived via immunoSEQ multiplex PCR, lists solely in-frame clones and lacks some. The data hold 450,000 to 500,000 clones, with approximately 85% observed a single time. Material: peripheral blood. The receptors were sampled from a human donor in a cohort sampled during active COVID-19.

CDR3 protein: CASSFSGTGGDTQYF. In DNA, the CDR3 is TGTGCCAGCAGCTTTTCCGGGACAGGGGGTGATACGCAGTATTTT. The chain joins TRBV7-9 to TRBJ2-3; TRBD1 matches at 11 bases. The CDR3 spans 15 residues. Germline assignment: CDR1 SEHNR and CDR2 FQNEAQ (reference sequence). Trimming took 3 bases from V and 6 from J; bases not matched to a gene: 5.

The rearrangement links TRBV7-8 to TRBJ2-7, with 7 bases lining up with TRBD2. Trimming took 1 base from V and 3 from J; bases not matched to a gene: 3. CDR3 length equals 14 residues. The germline CDR1 and CDR2 sequences are SGHVS and FQNEAQ. As DNA, the CDR3 is TGTGCCAGCAGCTTAGGTCGGGGGGACTACGAGCAGTACTTC. Its protein product is CASSLGRGDYEQYF.

The genes are TRBV27 and TRBJ1-5; D is possibly TRBD1 (6 bases). This CDR3 is 15 amino acids long. The ends were cut back, 6 bases at V and 5 bases at J, with 17 bases in the middle. Germline values: CDR1 MNHEY, CDR2 SMNVEV (reference sequence). For the CDR3, the DNA is TGTGCCAGCAGCAAACAGGGTCCCACCCATCAGCCCCAGCATTTT. Protein product: CASSKQGPTHQPQHF.

J is TRBJ2-1 and V is TRBV6-2 or TRBV6-3; 7 nucleotides line up with TRBD2. Germline CDR1 reads MNHEY; CDR2 reads SVGEGT. Trimming at V came to 0 bases and at J to 2 bases, leaving 13 bases not matched to a gene. The CDR3 runs 19 residues. The CDR3: CASSYSIWGVAGTYNEQFF. The CDR3 DNA reads TGTGCCAGCAGTTACTCGATTTGGGGGGTAGCGGGTACCTACAATGAGCAGTTCTTC.

The chain has TRBV7-3 and TRBJ2-1; D gene uncertain. V was shortened by 5 bases and J by 0 bases, with 11 bases between the two germline ends. Germline V gene lookup returns CDR1 SGHTA and CDR2 FQGTGA. The CDR3 contains 15 residues. CDR3: CASSLNINSYNEQFF. CDR3 nucleotides: TGTGCCAGCAGCCTAAACATTAACTCCTACAATGAGCAGTTCTTC.

In DNA, the CDR3 is TGCGCCAGCAGCTTGGCCGTCAGGCGAAACACTGAAGCTTTCTTT. The encoded protein is CASSLAVRRNTEAFF. The chain couples TRBV5-1 to TRBJ1-1; the D is unclear. Trimming stripped 0 bases from V and 2 bases from J, with 11 bases between. Looked up from germline, CDR1 is SGHRS and CDR2 is YFSETQ. The CDR3 spans 15 residues.

This clone was recorded only once. This chain links TRBV7-9 with TRBJ1-4, with 7 positions matching TRBD1. There are 15 residues in the CDR3. V trimming: 1 base; J trimming: 7 bases; junction bases outside the gene matches: 6. Germline loops: CDR1 SEHNR, CDR2 FQNEAQ (reference sequence). As DNA, the CDR3 is TGTGCCAGCAGCTTAGAGAGGGGGCGAGGTGAAAAACTGTTTTTT. Its protein product is CASSLERGRGEKLFF. Full variable domain (outside the CDR3, taken from reference TRBV7-9 and TRBJ1-4): DTGVSQNPRHKITKRGQNVTFRCDPISEHNRLYWYRQTLGQGPEFLTYFQNEAQLEKSRLLSDRFSAERPKGSFSTLEIQRTEQGDSAMYLCASSLERGRGEKLFFGSGTQLSVL.

The chain couples TRBV27 to TRBJ1-3; perhaps TRBD1 as D (6 bases). This CDR3 is built from 14 residues. Trimming left V 8 bases short and J 3 bases short, with 14 bases between. Germline CDR1 is MNHEY and CDR2 is SMNVEV (reference sequence). CDR3 nucleotides: TGTGCCAGCGGGGGGGCGGGAAGTGGAAACACCATATATTTT. Its translation is CASGGAGSGNTIYF.